A selection of T cell receptor beta chains follows, all from one sample in a study of low-dose radiotherapy and immunotherapy resistance in tumors. Via MiXCR, TCRdb re-called the reads, giving one row per CDR3 protein. The sample lists just over 90,000 distinct CDR3 sequences; 20% to 25% were seen once. The sample consisted of PBMCs, taken after low-dose radiotherapy plus immunotherapy. All receptors derive from a female donor with ovarian cancer. The CDR3 runs from the conserved cysteine through the conserved F or W. The order of the fields is D gene, J gene, clone size, V gene, CDR3 DNA, CDR3 protein. D genes are given only for firm matches. Expanded clones get a size class; other rows say once, few or many, or leave the size out.

>TRBD1|TRBJ2-7|-|TRBV5-1
TGCGCCAGCAGGCACAGGGGCTACGAGCAGTACTTC
CASRHRGYEQYF
>-|TRBJ2-7|many|TRBV20-1
TGCAGTGCAGGGGTTACTTACGAGCAGTACTTC
CSAGVTYEQYF
>-|TRBJ2-1|once|TRBV20-1
TGCAGTGTCGCGCCCGGAGCGAATGAGCAGTTCTTC
CSVAPGANEQFF
>-|TRBJ1-1|many|TRBV27
TGTGCCAGCAGTCCCCGTCGACAGGTCTACACTGAAGCTTTCTTT
CASSPRRQVYTEAFF
>-|TRBJ2-7|many|TRBV28
TGTGCCAGCAAGCCGGGGAACTACGAGCAGTACTTC
CASKPGNYEQYF
>TRBD2|TRBJ2-1|many|TRBV5-1
TGCGCCAGCAGCTCGACCGGGACTAGCGTGAACAATGAGCAGTTCTTC
CASSSTGTSVNNEQFF
>-|TRBJ1-1|-|TRBV9
TGTGCCAGCAGCGCGGGACAAGGGACTGAAGCTTTCTTT
CASSAGQGTEAFF
>TRBD2|TRBJ2-1|many|TRBV7-2
TGTGCCAGCAGCTTCTTGTTCGGGACTAGCGCCTACAATGAGCAGTTCTTC
CASSFLFGTSAYNEQFF
>TRBD2|TRBJ2-1|many|TRBV13
TGTGCCAGCAGCATTAGCGGGGGGGGGAACAATGAGCAGTTCTTC
CASSISGGGNNEQFF
>-|TRBJ1-5|many|TRBV12-3/TRBV12-4
TGTGCCAGCAGTTTAGCAGTCAGGGAAAGTCAGCCCCAGCATTTT
CASSLAVRESQPQHF
>-|TRBJ2-3|many|TRBV5-6
TGTGCCAGCAGCAAGCCGGGCTACACCCTTAAGGCCAGCACAGATACGCAGTATTTT
CASSKPGYTLKASTDTQYF
>-|TRBJ2-3|many|TRBV19
TGTGCCTCCCGGGAGGGGGCGCGTGCAGATACGCAGTATTTT
CASREGARADTQYF
>-|TRBJ1-5|-|TRBV7-9
TGTGCCAGCAGCTTCCGGGACACCCCGAATCAGCCCCAGCATTTT
CASSFRDTPNQPQHF
>-|TRBJ2-1|few|TRBV20-1
TGCAGTGCTAGTTCCCCCCGAATGGCTAGCGAGAGCTCCTACAATGAGCAGTTCTTC
CSASSPRMASESSYNEQFF
>TRBD2|TRBJ2-2|once|TRBV11-2
TGTGCCAGCAGCTCGGGGACTAGCAGAGCCGGGGAGCTGTTTTTT
CASSSGTSRAGELFF
>TRBD1|TRBJ2-7|many|TRBV6-2/TRBV6-3
TGTGCCAGCAGTTACTCTGGGACAGGTTCTAGCTCCTACGAGCAGTACTTC
CASSYSGTGSSSYEQYF
>-|TRBJ1-5|many|TRBV2
TGTGCCAGCAGACCCCCAGGGGCCTTCGGCAATCAGCCCCAGCATTTT
CASRPPGAFGNQPQHF
>-|TRBJ1-2|many|TRBV5-6
TGTGCCAGCAGGAGGGACACCTATGGCTACACCTTC
CASRRDTYGYTF
>TRBD2|TRBJ2-1|many|TRBV7-9
TGTGCCAGCAGCTTAGCTTTAGCGGGGCAGTTCTTC
CASSLALAGQFF
>-|TRBJ2-3|few|TRBV6-1
TGTGCCAGCAGTGAAGGAACAGGAAGAGATACGCAGTATTTT
CASSEGTGRDTQYF
>-|TRBJ2-2|many|TRBV11-2
TGTGCCAGCAGCTTTGACAGGTCCTACACCGGGGAGCTGTTTTTT
CASSFDRSYTGELFF
>TRBD1|TRBJ1-1|many|TRBV5-5
TGTGCCAGCAGCTTGATGGGACAGACTGAAGCTTTCTTT
CASSLMGQTEAFF
>TRBD1|TRBJ2-5|many|TRBV20-1
TGCAGTGCTACCCCACTGACAGGGGCGGAAGAGACCCAGTACTTC
CSATPLTGAEETQYF
>-|TRBJ2-5|many|TRBV20-1
TGCAGTGCTAGGGAGGGCGGGGGCGTAGAGACCCAGTACTTC
CSAREGGGVETQYF
>-|TRBJ2-1|many|TRBV29-1
TGCAGCGCAGCCCCGGACAATGAGCAGTTCTTC
CSAAPDNEQFF
>-|TRBJ2-1|few|TRBV18
TGTGCCAGCTCACTTCTAGGTCACCCTGAGCAGTTCTTC
CASSLLGHPEQFF
>-|TRBJ1-1|many|TRBV6-4
TGTGCCAGCAGTCGAGAGTGGGGGATGAACACTGAAGCTTTCTTT
CASSREWGMNTEAFF
>-|TRBJ1-1|-|TRBV20-1
TGCAGTGCTAGTTCTCCAGGGCGCACTGAAGCTTTCTTT
CSASSPGRTEAFF
>-|TRBJ1-5|many|TRBV25-1
TGTGCCAGCAGTGAATCTGGCAGGTTCGATCAGCCCCAGCATTTT
CASSESGRFDQPQHF
>-|TRBJ1-1|-|TRBV24-1
TGTGCCACCAGTGATTACCGGACAACTGAAGCTTTCTTT
CATSDYRTTEAFF
>TRBD1|TRBJ1-6|many|TRBV2
TGTGCCAGCAAAATTGGCTTGGGACAGGGGGCCGCTCGGTCACCCCTCCACTTT
CASKIGLGQGAARSPLHF
>TRBD1|TRBJ2-6|many|TRBV6-2/TRBV6-3
TGTGCCAGCAGTTCCCCGGGACAGAGTGCTGGGGCCAACGTCCTGACTTTC
CASSSPGQSAGANVLTF
>TRBD1|TRBJ1-2|many|TRBV6-2/TRBV6-3
TGTGCCAGCAGTTACCGGGCTACCGGGACAGGGGGCTCGGAGGGCTACACCTTC
CASSYRATGTGGSEGYTF
>-|TRBJ1-3|-|TRBV6-2/TRBV6-3
TGTGCCAGCAGTCTTCGGACAGAAGTATATTTT
CASSLRTEVYF
>TRBD1|TRBJ2-7|-|TRBV10-3
TGTGCCAGCTGGGACAGGGCCCACTCTGACGAGCAGTACTTC
CASWDRAHSDEQYF
>-|TRBJ2-3|many|TRBV7-9
TGTGCCAGCAGCTTAGGCCTTGGTCAGGACACAGATACGCAGTATTTT
CASSLGLGQDTDTQYF
>TRBD2|TRBJ2-7|many|TRBV10-3
TGTGCCGTAGGACTAGCGGCCCCCTACGAGCAGTACTTC
CAVGLAAPYEQYF
>-|TRBJ2-1|many|TRBV30
TGTGCCTGGGGGAGGGACAGCGAGTTCTTC
CAWGRDSEFF
>TRBD2|TRBJ2-7|many|TRBV5-1
TGCGCCAGCAGCCTTACCATAGCGGGAGTCGACGAGCAGTACTTC
CASSLTIAGVDEQYF
>-|TRBJ1-2|many|TRBV6-6
TGTGCCAGCAGTTACAGCGCAGGAGTCTATGGCTACACCTTC
CASSYSAGVYGYTF
>TRBD1|TRBJ1-5|many|TRBV6-2/TRBV6-3
TGTGCCAGCAGTGAGGGTGTAGGACAGGGGCTTTTCAATCAGCCCCAGCATTTT
CASSEGVGQGLFNQPQHF
>-|TRBJ2-7|many|TRBV18
TGTGCCAGCTCACCAGACCCCGGCACCTACGAGCAGTACTTC
CASSPDPGTYEQYF
>-|TRBJ2-1|many|TRBV4-2
TGTGCCAGCAGCCAAGAGCAGTTCAATGAGCAGTTCTTC
CASSQEQFNEQFF
>-|TRBJ2-2|-|TRBV5-5
-
CVSSTGGRDTGELFFF
>-|TRBJ2-1|many|TRBV18
TGTGCCAGCTCACCACAGAGGGCAAATGAGCAGTTCTTC
CASSPQRANEQFF
>-|TRBJ2-1|many|TRBV11-3
TGTGCCAGCAGCTTATACGAGTACCTCTACAATGAGCAGTTCTTC
CASSLYEYLYNEQFF
>-|TRBJ1-2|many|TRBV2
TGTGCCAGCAGTGAGATGATAGCTGGCTACACCTTC
CASSEMIAGYTF
>-|TRBJ2-3|many|TRBV4-1
TGCGCCAGCAGCCCCCGGGCCAGCATAGGCCCAGATACGCAGTATTTT
CASSPRASIGPDTQYF
>TRBD2|TRBJ2-2|many|TRBV29-1
TGCAGCGTTGGACTAGCGGGTTCCGGGGAGCTGTTTTTT
CSVGLAGSGELFF
>TRBD2|TRBJ2-1|many|TRBV24-1
TGTGCCACTCGAGGGACTAGCGGGGATGGCAATGAGCAGTTCTTC
CATRGTSGDGNEQFF
>-|TRBJ2-1|-|TRBV6-2/TRBV6-3
TGTGCCTGCAGCGATCGAAGCGGGTGGGTCGATGAGCAGTTCTTC
CACSDRSGWVDEQFF
>TRBD2|TRBJ2-1|-|TRBV2
TGTGCCAGCAGTGGACTAGCGCCCATTAATGGTGAGCAGTTCTTC
CASSGLAPINGEQFF